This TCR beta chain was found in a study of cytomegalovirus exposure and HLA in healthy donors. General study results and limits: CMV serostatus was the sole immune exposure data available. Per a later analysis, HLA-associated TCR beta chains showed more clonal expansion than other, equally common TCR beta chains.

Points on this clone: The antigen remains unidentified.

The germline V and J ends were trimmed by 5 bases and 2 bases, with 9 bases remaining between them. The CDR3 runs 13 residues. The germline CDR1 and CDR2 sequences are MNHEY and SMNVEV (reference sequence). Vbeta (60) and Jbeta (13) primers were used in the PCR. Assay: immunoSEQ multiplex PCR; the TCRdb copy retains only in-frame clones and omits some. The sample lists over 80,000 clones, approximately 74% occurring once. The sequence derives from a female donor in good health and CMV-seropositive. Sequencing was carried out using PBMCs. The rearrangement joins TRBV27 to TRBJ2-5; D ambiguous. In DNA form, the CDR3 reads TGTGCCAGCAGTCCCTACGAGCAAGAGACCCAGTACTTC. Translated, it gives CASSPYEQETQYF.